This is a list of T cell receptor beta chains from one sample in a study of T cell responses to AZD1222 COVID-19 vaccine. TCRdb's table, derived via immunoSEQ multiplex PCR, lists solely in-frame clones and lacks some. The table includes roughly 71,000 clones, around 85% detected once. This specimen was peripheral blood, taken on day 0 of AZD1222 vaccination. Receptors were obtained from an adult in good health. The CDR3 runs from the conserved cysteine through the conserved F or W. A D gene is named only where the DNA matches it firmly. Clone size appears in some rows only: once, few, many, or a class for an expanded clone.

abundance: -; d_gene: -; v_gene: TRBV1; len: 18; j_gene: TRBJ2-5; CDR3nt: TGCACCAGCAGCCAGAGGGAGTATGTTGCGGGGGGGAAAGAGACCCAGTACTTC; CDR3aa: CTSSQREYVAGGKETQYF
abundance: -; d_gene: -; v_gene: TRBV5-8; len: 14; j_gene: TRBJ1-5; CDR3nt: TGTGCCAGCAGCGGGCAGGGTAGCAATCAGCCCCAGCATTTT; CDR3aa: CASSGQGSNQPQHF
abundance: -; d_gene: -; v_gene: TRBV6-6; len: 14; j_gene: TRBJ1-2; CDR3nt: TGTGCCAGCAGCCTCGGGCCCCGAAACTATGGCTACACCTTC; CDR3aa: CASSLGPRNYGYTF
abundance: -; d_gene: -; v_gene: TRBV2; len: 14; j_gene: TRBJ1-4; CDR3nt: TGTGCCAGCAAAGGGGGGGGATTGGGTGAAAAACTGTTTTTT; CDR3aa: CASKGGGLGEKLFF
abundance: -; d_gene: -; v_gene: TRBV18; len: 14; j_gene: TRBJ1-6; CDR3nt: TGTGCCAGCTCAGGGACGGATGAGAATTCACCCCTCCACTTT; CDR3aa: CASSGTDENSPLHF
abundance: -; d_gene: -; v_gene: TRBV3-1/TRBV3-2; len: 15; j_gene: TRBJ2-4; CDR3nt: TGTGCCAGCAGCGGGGGGGCCGTATCCAAAAACATTCAGTACTTC; CDR3aa: CASSGGAVSKNIQYF
abundance: -; d_gene: -; v_gene: TRBV12-3/TRBV12-4; len: 13; j_gene: TRBJ2-2; CDR3nt: TGTGCCAGCAGGACCCCGAACACCGGGGAGCTGTTTTTT; CDR3aa: CASRTPNTGELFF
abundance: -; d_gene: -; v_gene: TRBV5-1; len: 13; j_gene: TRBJ1-2; CDR3nt: TGCGCCAGCAGCCCCCCTGGGGGGGTGCGCTACACCTTC; CDR3aa: CASSPPGGVRYTF
abundance: few; d_gene: TRBD1; v_gene: TRBV19; len: 15; j_gene: TRBJ1-3; CDR3nt: TGTGCCAGTATCTCGGACAGGGTTACTGGAAACACCATATATTTT; CDR3aa: CASISDRVTGNTIYF
abundance: -; d_gene: TRBD1; v_gene: TRBV5-1; len: 15; j_gene: TRBJ1-6; CDR3nt: TGCGCCAGCAGTACCGGGACAGGAAATAATTCACCCCTCCACTTT; CDR3aa: CASSTGTGNNSPLHF
abundance: -; d_gene: -; v_gene: TRBV25-1; len: 15; j_gene: TRBJ2-1; CDR3nt: TGTGCCAGCAGTGCCTTTCAAAAATCCCACAATGAGCAGTTCTTC; CDR3aa: CASSAFQKSHNEQFF
abundance: -; d_gene: -; v_gene: TRBV7-9; len: 15; j_gene: TRBJ2-7; CDR3nt: TGTGCCAGCAGCGCTCTTCAGGGAATAATTTACGAGCAGTACTTC; CDR3aa: CASSALQGIIYEQYF
abundance: -; d_gene: TRBD1; v_gene: TRBV5-1; len: 16; j_gene: TRBJ1-1; CDR3nt: TGCGCCAGCAGCGCGGGACAGGGGGCCTCGGGGACTGAAGCTTTCTTT; CDR3aa: CASSAGQGASGTEAFF
abundance: -; d_gene: -; v_gene: TRBV5-1; len: 14; j_gene: TRBJ1-1; CDR3nt: TGCGCCAGCAGCTTCTATGGGGAGGACACTGAAGCTTTCTTT; CDR3aa: CASSFYGEDTEAFF
abundance: -; d_gene: TRBD2; v_gene: TRBV11-2; len: 18; j_gene: TRBJ2-2; CDR3nt: TGTGCCAGCAGCTTAGGGTGGGGACTAGCAGGGGGAGCCGGGGAGCTGTTTTTT; CDR3aa: CASSLGWGLAGGAGELFF
abundance: -; d_gene: -; v_gene: TRBV7-9; len: 13; j_gene: TRBJ2-1; CDR3nt: TGTGCCAGCAGCTTAAGGGGCATCGATGAGCAGTTCTTC; CDR3aa: CASSLRGIDEQFF
abundance: -; d_gene: -; v_gene: TRBV6-5; len: 15; j_gene: TRBJ2-5; CDR3nt: TGTGCCAGCAGTTCCCCGCGATCGGACCTAGAGACCCAGTACTTC; CDR3aa: CASSSPRSDLETQYF
abundance: -; d_gene: -; v_gene: TRBV6-5; len: 13; j_gene: TRBJ1-6; CDR3nt: TGTGCCAGCAGTCCCACCCATGGTTCACCCCTCCACTTT; CDR3aa: CASSPTHGSPLHF
abundance: -; d_gene: -; v_gene: TRBV6-5; len: 14; j_gene: TRBJ1-5; CDR3nt: TGTGCCACGACTGACGGGGTGGGTAATCAGCCCCAGCATTTT; CDR3aa: CATTDGVGNQPQHF
abundance: -; d_gene: -; v_gene: TRBV9; len: 14; j_gene: TRBJ1-5; CDR3nt: TGTGCCAGCAGCGTAGGAAGGGGGAATCAGCCCCAGCATTTT; CDR3aa: CASSVGRGNQPQHF
abundance: -; d_gene: TRBD2; v_gene: TRBV7-3; len: 15; j_gene: TRBJ2-1; CDR3nt: TGTGCCAGCAGCCTAGGGACTAGCGAGTACAATGAGCAGTTCTTC; CDR3aa: CASSLGTSEYNEQFF
abundance: once; d_gene: -; v_gene: TRBV6-5; len: 13; j_gene: TRBJ1-2; CDR3nt: TGTGCCAGCCGCCCCGGTGGCGGCTATGGCTACACCTTC; CDR3aa: CASRPGGGYGYTF
abundance: -; d_gene: TRBD1; v_gene: TRBV29-1; len: 14; j_gene: TRBJ2-3; CDR3nt: TGCAGCGTGGGACAGGGAAGATACACAGATACGCAGTATTTT; CDR3aa: CSVGQGRYTDTQYF
abundance: -; d_gene: -; v_gene: TRBV5-1; len: 15; j_gene: TRBJ2-1; CDR3nt: TGCGCCAGCAGCTTGGGTGGGACACCGTCCTACGAGCAGTTCTTC; CDR3aa: CASSLGGTPSYEQFF
abundance: -; d_gene: -; v_gene: TRBV9; len: 15; j_gene: TRBJ2-3; CDR3nt: TGTGCCAGCAGCGTATCAAGCGGTAGCACAGATACGCAGTATTTT; CDR3aa: CASSVSSGSTDTQYF
abundance: -; d_gene: -; v_gene: TRBV10-2; len: 14; j_gene: TRBJ1-1; CDR3nt: TGCGCCAGCAGTGTTCAAACAGGGACGGTAAAAGCTTTCTTT; CDR3aa: CASSVQTGTVKAFF
abundance: -; d_gene: -; v_gene: TRBV5-7; len: 16; j_gene: TRBJ1-3; CDR3nt: TGTGCCGGTCGTCCCGTGGGAGGATACTCTGGAAACACCATATATTTT; CDR3aa: CAGRPVGGYSGNTIYF
abundance: -; d_gene: -; v_gene: TRBV4-2; len: 18; j_gene: TRBJ1-1; CDR3nt: TGTGCCAGCAGCCCGTCCCCGACGTTGACAGCTACGAACACTGAAGCTTTCTTT; CDR3aa: CASSPSPTLTATNTEAFF
abundance: -; d_gene: TRBD2; v_gene: TRBV5-4; len: 16; j_gene: TRBJ2-2; CDR3nt: TGTGCCAGCACCCGACTAGCGGGGGCCCACACCGGGGAGCTGTTTTTT; CDR3aa: CASTRLAGAHTGELFF
abundance: -; d_gene: -; v_gene: TRBV3-1/TRBV3-2; len: 11; j_gene: TRBJ2-7; CDR3nt: TGTGCCAGCAGGCGCAACTACGAGCAGTACTTC; CDR3aa: CASRRNYEQYF
abundance: -; d_gene: TRBD2; v_gene: TRBV12-3/TRBV12-4; len: 13; j_gene: TRBJ2-5; CDR3nt: TGTGCCAGCAGTGTTAGCGGGACGGAGACCCAGTACTTC; CDR3aa: CASSVSGTETQYF
abundance: -; d_gene: -; v_gene: TRBV7-9; len: 13; j_gene: TRBJ1-2; CDR3nt: TGTGCCAGCAGCGCGGACAGCCTCTATGGCTACACCTTC; CDR3aa: CASSADSLYGYTF
abundance: -; d_gene: -; v_gene: TRBV27; len: 16; j_gene: TRBJ1-1; CDR3nt: TGTGCCAGCAGTTTATTGCCACCAGTAGGGAACACTGAAGCTTTCTTT; CDR3aa: CASSLLPPVGNTEAFF
abundance: -; d_gene: -; v_gene: TRBV6-5; len: 13; j_gene: TRBJ1-5; CDR3nt: TGTGCCAGCAGTTACGTTAAAGGGCAGCCCCAGCATTTT; CDR3aa: CASSYVKGQPQHF
abundance: once; d_gene: -; v_gene: TRBV18; len: 17; j_gene: TRBJ1-1; CDR3nt: TGTGCCAGCTCACCCTTCAGTTCGGGCCAGCATGGCACTGAAGCTTTCTTT; CDR3aa: CASSPFSSGQHGTEAFF
abundance: -; d_gene: -; v_gene: TRBV4-1; len: 14; j_gene: TRBJ2-7; CDR3nt: TGCGCCAGCAGCCAAGAAGGCCGCTCCTACGAGCAGTACTTC; CDR3aa: CASSQEGRSYEQYF
abundance: -; d_gene: -; v_gene: TRBV6-5; len: 13; j_gene: TRBJ1-2; CDR3nt: TGTGCCAGCAACGGTGGGGGGACCCATGGCTACACCTTC; CDR3aa: CASNGGGTHGYTF
abundance: -; d_gene: TRBD1; v_gene: TRBV9; len: 15; j_gene: TRBJ1-5; CDR3nt: TGTGCCAGCAGCGTAGGACAGGGGGCCGGTCAGCCCCAGCATTTT; CDR3aa: CASSVGQGAGQPQHF
abundance: once; d_gene: -; v_gene: TRBV27; len: 14; j_gene: TRBJ2-3; CDR3nt: TGTGCCAGCAGTTTTCGGGGGACCACAGATACGCAGTATTTT; CDR3aa: CASSFRGTTDTQYF
abundance: -; d_gene: TRBD1; v_gene: TRBV7-9; len: 14; j_gene: TRBJ2-1; CDR3nt: TGTGCCAGCAGAGGACAGGGGGAGGACAATGAGCAGTTCTTC; CDR3aa: CASRGQGEDNEQFF
abundance: -; d_gene: -; v_gene: TRBV25-1; len: 15; j_gene: TRBJ2-1; CDR3nt: TGTGCCAGCAGTGAGAGGCGGGCTTCCTACAATGAGCAGTTCTTC; CDR3aa: CASSERRASYNEQFF
abundance: -; d_gene: -; v_gene: TRBV19; len: 15; j_gene: TRBJ1-1; CDR3nt: TGTGCCAGTAGTATAGAGGGAAGACCCCTTAACGGAGCTTTCTTT; CDR3aa: CASSIEGRPLNGAFF
abundance: -; d_gene: -; v_gene: TRBV5-1; len: 13; j_gene: TRBJ1-1; CDR3nt: TGCGCCAGCACCTTCGACACCTGGACTGAAGCTTTCTTT; CDR3aa: CASTFDTWTEAFF
abundance: -; d_gene: -; v_gene: TRBV6-5; len: 16; j_gene: TRBJ1-2; CDR3nt: TGTGCCAGCAGTTACTACCGCGTACCAGCTAACTATGGCTACACCTTC; CDR3aa: CASSYYRVPANYGYTF
abundance: -; d_gene: -; v_gene: TRBV2; len: 15; j_gene: TRBJ2-1; CDR3nt: TGTGCCAGCAGCCGTGACAGGGAGGGCTACAATGAGCAGTTCTTC; CDR3aa: CASSRDREGYNEQFF
abundance: -; d_gene: -; v_gene: TRBV12-3/TRBV12-4; len: 12; j_gene: TRBJ2-7; CDR3nt: TGTGCCAGCGGGGCTTTGGTCTACGAGCAGTACTTC; CDR3aa: CASGALVYEQYF
abundance: -; d_gene: TRBD1; v_gene: TRBV3-1/TRBV3-2; len: 12; j_gene: TRBJ1-1; CDR3nt: TGTGCCAGCATGGACAGGGGAAATGAAGCTTTCTTT; CDR3aa: CASMDRGNEAFF
abundance: -; d_gene: TRBD1; v_gene: TRBV5-1; len: 14; j_gene: TRBJ1-1; CDR3nt: TGCGCCAGCAGCTCGCGGACAGGGGGCACTGAAGCTTTCTTT; CDR3aa: CASSSRTGGTEAFF
abundance: once; d_gene: -; v_gene: TRBV29-1; len: 12; j_gene: TRBJ2-7; CDR3nt: TGCAGCGTTGCATGGGGGACCTACGAGCAGTACTTC; CDR3aa: CSVAWGTYEQYF
abundance: -; d_gene: -; v_gene: TRBV5-1; len: 13; j_gene: TRBJ2-1; CDR3nt: TGCGCCAGCAGCTTTGTCGGTTACAATGAGCAGTTCTTC; CDR3aa: CASSFVGYNEQFF
abundance: -; d_gene: TRBD2; v_gene: TRBV3-1/TRBV3-2; len: 16; j_gene: TRBJ2-2; CDR3nt: TGTGCCAGCAGCCAAGATCGGACTAGCGGGAGTCGAGAGCTGTTTTTT; CDR3aa: CASSQDRTSGSRELFF
abundance: -; d_gene: -; v_gene: TRBV19; len: 13; j_gene: TRBJ1-1; CDR3nt: TGTGCCAGTAGTATCGGGAGATTGGATGAAGCTTTCTTT; CDR3aa: CASSIGRLDEAFF
abundance: -; d_gene: -; v_gene: TRBV6-5; len: 13; j_gene: TRBJ1-5; CDR3nt: TGTGCCAGCAGTCCCGGGGGCTCTCAGCCCCAGCATTTT; CDR3aa: CASSPGGSQPQHF
abundance: -; d_gene: TRBD2; v_gene: TRBV9; len: 16; j_gene: TRBJ2-7; CDR3nt: TGTGCCAGCAGCGGCGGGGGAGGGGAAAGATCCTACGAGCAGTACTTC; CDR3aa: CASSGGGGERSYEQYF
abundance: -; d_gene: -; v_gene: TRBV7-8; len: 14; j_gene: TRBJ2-7; CDR3nt: TGTGCCAGCAGTCACAGGGTCCTCTCCTACGAGCAGTACTTC; CDR3aa: CASSHRVLSYEQYF